This TCR beta chain comes out of a study of CD8 T cells in ankylosing spondylitis. This clonotype was seen a handful of times. Quantitative 5'-RACE with molecular barcodes generated TCR beta libraries. TCRdb re-called the 5' RACE reads with MiXCR, one entry per CDR3 protein. The sample records under 200,000 distinct CDR3 sequences, 10% to 15% being singletons. V lost 0 bases, J lost 8 bases, and 11 bases lay in between. Per germline, CDR1 SGDLS and CDR2 YYNGEE. There are 14 residues in the CDR3. This rearrangement joins TRBV9 to TRBJ2-2; D unclear. The sequenced material came from blood, either unsorted or a sorted T cell fraction (not recorded which). The TCR was taken from a female donor with ankylosing spondylitis or in good health (not recorded which). CDR3 in amino acids: CASSVEVVPGELFF. For the CDR3, the DNA is TGTGCCAGCAGCGTAGAAGTCGTTCCAGGGGAGCTGTTTTTT.